This T cell receptor beta chain was retrieved from a study of T cell responses to AZD1222 COVID-19 vaccine. Findings of the study overall: The study found Spike-specific TCR breadth and depth rose after two AZD1222 doses. Repertoires were sampled only after the peak T cell response.

The table lists this clone with a few counts. Its antigen remains unknown. Clones were read by immunoSEQ multiplex PCR, and TCRdb kept only the in-frame ones, dropping some. The sample contains 130,000 or so clones, 90% of which appear only once. V lost 6 bases, J lost 3 bases, and 12 bases lay in between. This CDR3 has 13 amino acids. From germline, CDR1 is SGHTA and CDR2 FQGNSA. V is TRBV7-2 and J is TRBJ2-7, with a weak D call TRBD2 (6 bases). Sequencing used peripheral blood, obtained on day 0 of AZD1222 vaccination. The sequence derives from an adult in good health. CDR3 amino acids: CASRAQGLYEQYF. In DNA, the CDR3 is TGTGCCAGCAGGGCCCAGGGACTCTACGAGCAGTACTTC.